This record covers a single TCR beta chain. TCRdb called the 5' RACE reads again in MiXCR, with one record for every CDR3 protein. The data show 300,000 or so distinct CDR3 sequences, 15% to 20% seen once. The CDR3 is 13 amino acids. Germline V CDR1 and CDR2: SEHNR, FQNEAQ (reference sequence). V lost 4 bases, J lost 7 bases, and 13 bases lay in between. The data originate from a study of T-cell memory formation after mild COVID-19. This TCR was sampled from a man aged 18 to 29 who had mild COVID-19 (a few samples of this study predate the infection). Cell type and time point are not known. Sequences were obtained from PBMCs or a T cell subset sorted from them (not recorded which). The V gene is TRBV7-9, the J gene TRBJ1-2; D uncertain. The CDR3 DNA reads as TGTGCCAGCAGCTCTGGCCGGGCCTCTGGCTACACCTTC. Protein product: CASSSGRASGYTF.